This T cell receptor (beta chain) came from a study of technical replicates of blood from several donors. The table lists this clone with a count of one. Trimming cost V 2 bases and J 6 bases; bases outside gene matches: 3. CDR3 size: 14 residues. CDR1 MNHEY and CDR2 SVGAGI come from the germline V gene. Assay: immunoSEQ multiplex PCR; the TCRdb copy retains only in-frame clones and omits some. The data contain roughly 71,000 clones, roughly 89% of them seen just once; the ten biggest clones take up over 0.35%. The chain has TRBV6-5 and TRBJ1-2; TRBD1 matches 10 bases. This receptor was taken from a human donor in good health. Sequencing was done on a sample of T cells isolated from PBMCs. The CDR3 bases are TGTGCCAGCAGTTACGGGACAGGGGTCGATGGCTACACCTTC. Its translation: CASSYGTGVDGYTF.